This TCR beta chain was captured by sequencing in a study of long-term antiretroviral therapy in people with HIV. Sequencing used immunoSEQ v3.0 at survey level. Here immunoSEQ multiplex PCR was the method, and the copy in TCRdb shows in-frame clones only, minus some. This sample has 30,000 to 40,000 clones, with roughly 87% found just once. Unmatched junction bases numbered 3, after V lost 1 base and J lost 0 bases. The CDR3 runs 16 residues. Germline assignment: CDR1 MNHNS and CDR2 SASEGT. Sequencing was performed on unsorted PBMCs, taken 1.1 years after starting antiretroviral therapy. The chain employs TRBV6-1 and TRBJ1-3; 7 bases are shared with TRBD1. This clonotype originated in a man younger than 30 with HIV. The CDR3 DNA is TGTGCCAGCAGTGAAGGTTCAGGGGGCTCTGGAAACACCATATATTTT. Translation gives CASSEGSGGSGNTIYF.